This is a list of T cell receptor beta chains from one sample in a study of CD8+CD57+ T cells in acquired aplastic anemia. TCRdb re-analysed the reads in MiXCR, keeping a single row per CDR3 protein. The sample carries hundreds of thousands of distinct CDR3 sequences, approximately 60% recorded once. Sequencing was performed on sorted CD4+, CD8+, or CD8+CD57+ T cells (not recorded which) from PBMCs. These receptors were collected from a human donor with aplastic anemia. The CDR3 runs from the conserved cysteine through the conserved F or W. The D gene is left open where the match is weak. Clone size, where shown, is once, few, many, or a class for clones that have expanded.

>TRBJ2-5|NA|few|TRBV20-1
CSARVLAGLTQYF
TGCAGTGCTAGAGTACTAGCTGGGCTGACCCAGTACTTC
>TRBJ1-6|TRBD1|NA|TRBV7-3
CASSHPLGTGATFSPLHF
TGTGCCAGCAGCCACCCTCTTGGGACAGGGGCAACATTTTCACCCCTCCACTTT
>TRBJ1-1|NA|few|TRBV20-1
CSASGGYTEAFF
TGCAGTGCTAGCGGGGGATACACTGAAGCTTTCTTT
>TRBJ1-2|NA|NA|TRBV20-1
CSARETRYGYTF
TGCAGTGCTAGAGAGACTCGCTATGGCTACACCTTC
>TRBJ1-2|NA|many|TRBV5-8
CASSRPTINYGYTF
TGTGCCAGCAGCCGACCGACAATTAACTATGGCTACACCTTC
>TRBJ1-1|NA|once|TRBV12-3/TRBV12-4
CASSSLAGTEAFF
TGTGCCAGCAGTTCCTTGGCGGGCACTGAAGCTTTCTTT
>TRBJ2-7|TRBD2|few|TRBV7-2
CASSLDRGGRNEQYF
TGTGCCAGCAGCTTAGACCGGGGGGGGCGGAACGAGCAGTACTTC
>TRBJ2-7|NA|NA|TRBV25-1
CASSVTGTTDLYEQCF
TGTGCCAGCAGTGTTACCGGGACGACGGATCTCTACGAGCAGTGCTTC
>TRBJ1-2|NA|NA|TRBV7-9
CASSLRLGSSGNTF
TGTGCCAGCAGCTTACGACTGGGGAGCTCTGGAAACACCTTC
>TRBJ2-6|TRBD1|NA|TRBV7-6
CASSPGTGGAGANVLTF
TGTGCCAGCAGTCCTGGGACAGGGGGCGCTGGGGCCAACGTCCTGACTTTC
>TRBJ2-7|NA|NA|TRBV25-1
CANHHKGTGHYEQYF
TGCGCCAACCATCATAAGGGCACGGGACACTACGAGCAGTACTTC
>TRBJ2-1|NA|many|TRBV18
CASSPFGKEQFF
TGTGCCAGCTCACCATTCGGGAAAGAGCAGTTCTTC
>TRBJ2-7|NA|NA|TRBV5-6
CASGVARGIHEQYF
TGTGCCAGCGGAGTAGCGAGGGGGATCCACGAGCAGTACTTC
>TRBJ1-1|NA|NA|TRBV4-3
CASSQDPGDTEAFF
TGCGCCAGCAGCCAAGATCCGGGAGACACTGAAGCTTTCTTT
>TRBJ2-5|NA|NA|TRBV2
CASSTPLGETQYF
TGTGCCAGCAGCACACCCTTAGGAGAGACCCAGTACTTC
>TRBJ1-2|NA|many|TRBV10-2
CASSDQESYGYTF
TGCGCCAGCAGTGATCAGGAAAGTTATGGCTACACCTTC
>TRBJ2-1|NA|NA|TRBV25-1
CASSERGAGDNEQFF
TGTGCCAGCAGTGAAAGGGGAGCAGGGGACAATGAGCAGTTCTTC
>TRBJ2-7|TRBD1|NA|TRBV10-1
CASSPRTGTGDPVSYEQYF
TGCGCCAGCAGTCCAAGGACCGGGACAGGGGACCCCGTGTCCTACGAGCAGTACTTC
>TRBJ2-7|NA|NA|TRBV7-2
CASSLRGSGDEQYF
TGTGCCAGCAGCCTGAGGGGGAGTGGCGACGAGCAGTACTTC
>TRBJ1-5|NA|many|TRBV7-9
CASSLDGWGRPQHF
TGTGCCAGCAGCTTAGATGGTTGGGGTAGGCCCCAGCATTTT
>TRBJ1-3|TRBD1|NA|TRBV2
CASTGTGGNTIYF
TGTGCCAGCACCGGGACAGGAGGAAACACCATATATTTT
>TRBJ1-3|TRBD1|many|TRBV6-1
CASRESGGAGSGNTIYF
TGTGCCAGCAGGGAATCAGGGGGCGCGGGCTCTGGAAACACCATATATTTT
>TRBJ1-6|NA|NA|TRBV9
CASSRTGTNQNSPLHF
TGTGCCAGCAGCCGCACCGGGACAAACCAAAATTCACCCCTCCACTTT
>TRBJ1-5|NA|few|TRBV5-6
CASSFMRGQPQHF
TGTGCCAGCAGCTTCATGAGGGGTCAGCCCCAGCATTTT
>TRBJ1-2|NA|NA|TRBV7-7
CASSLRSNQLDYGYTF
TGTGCTAGCAGCTTAAGGTCAAATCAACTAGACTATGGCTACACCTTC
>TRBJ2-1|NA|NA|TRBV7-3
CASSSRGARYNEQFF
TGTGCCAGCAGCTCACGGGGGGCGAGGTACAATGAGCAGTTCTTC
>TRBJ1-2|TRBD1|NA|TRBV7-2
CASSLTDRGSYGYTF
TGTGCCAGCAGCTTGACCGACAGGGGGTCCTATGGCTACACCTTC
>TRBJ1-4|NA|many|TRBV3-1
CASSQAAGGDEKLFF
TGTGCCAGCAGCCAAGCCGCTGGTGGAGATGAAAAACTGTTTTTT
>TRBJ2-3|NA|few|TRBV19
CASSLQAVDTQYF
TGTGCCAGTAGCCTACAGGCGGTAGATACGCAGTATTTT
>TRBJ1-3|NA|NA|TRBV7-2
CASSLLNGKINTIYF
TGTGCCAGCAGCTTACTAAACGGGAAGATAAACACCATATATTTT
>TRBJ1-5|NA|NA|TRBV7-2
CASSHQGQPQHF
TGTGCCAGCAGTCACCAGGGTCAGCCCCAGCATTTT
>TRBJ1-6|TRBD1|NA|TRBV19
CASSPRDREASPLHF
TGTGCCAGTAGTCCGAGGGACAGGGAGGCTTCACCCCTCCACTTT
>TRBJ1-5|TRBD1|NA|TRBV7-8
CASSPGRGQFSNQPQHF
TGTGCCAGCTCACCGGGCAGGGGGCAGTTTAGCAATCAGCCCCAGCATTTT
>TRBJ1-4|NA|many|TRBV7-8
CASRVIPGHQVDNEKLFF
TGTGCCAGCAGAGTTATTCCGGGACACCAGGTGGATAATGAAAAACTGTTTTTT
>TRBJ1-5|NA|many|TRBV5-1
CASSLEGLSNQPQHF
TGCGCCAGCAGCTTGGAAGGGCTTAGCAATCAGCCCCAGCATTTT
>TRBJ1-1|TRBD1|NA|TRBV6-5
CASSLRQGTNTEAFF
TGTGCCAGCAGTCTCCGACAGGGTACGAACACTGAAGCTTTCTTT
>TRBJ2-7|NA|NA|TRBV10-3
CASSDPLWVKKGVDGTYEQYF
TGTGCCAGCAGTGACCCCCTCTGGGTCAAGAAGGGGGTGGACGGAACCTACGAGCAGTACTTC
>TRBJ1-1|NA|NA|TRBV20-1
CSARENRANTEAFF
TGCAGTGCTAGGGAGAACAGGGCGAACACTGAAGCTTTCTTT
>TRBJ2-5|NA|NA|TRBV15
CATSREGETQYF
TGTGCCACCAGCAGAGAGGGAGAGACCCAGTACTTC
>TRBJ1-6|TRBD1|NA|TRBV7-3
CASSPGQGLPLHF
TGTGCCAGCAGCCCGGGACAGGGTCTCCCCCTCCACTTT
>TRBJ2-7|NA|NA|TRBV12-5
CASEPEPSSYEQYF
TGTGCTAGTGAACCGGAACCTAGCTCCTACGAGCAGTACTTC
>TRBJ2-5|NA|once|TRBV25-1
CASCRSGAQETQYF
TGTGCCAGCTGCAGATCAGGGGCCCAAGAGACCCAGTACTTC
>TRBJ1-2|NA|few|TRBV24-1
CATSDLGRNYGYTF
TGTGCCACCAGTGATTTGGGCAGAAACTATGGCTACACCTTC
>TRBJ2-2|TRBD1|NA|TRBV19
CASRPPTGINTGELFF
TGTGCCAGTAGACCACCGACAGGGATCAACACCGGGGAGCTGTTTTTT
>TRBJ2-5|NA|NA|TRBV12-3/TRBV12-4
CASSLLTGFGETQYF
TGTGCCAGCAGCCTTCTAACAGGGTTCGGCGAGACCCAGTACTTC
>TRBJ2-7|TRBD2|NA|TRBV12-3/TRBV12-4
CASSRGRSYEQYF
TGTGCCAGCAGTCGCGGGAGATCCTACGAGCAGTACTTC
>TRBJ2-5|NA|NA|TRBV25-1
CASSAQGDIETQYF
TGTGCCAGCAGTGCCCAGGGCGATATAGAGACCCAGTACTTC
>TRBJ2-7|TRBD2|NA|TRBV9
CASSVDSSGGSEQYF
TGTGCCAGCAGCGTAGATTCGAGCGGGGGTTCTGAGCAGTACTTC
>TRBJ2-5|NA|many|TRBV24-1
CATSDGAGETQYF
TGTGCCACCAGTGATGGGGCGGGAGAGACCCAGTACTTC
>TRBJ2-1|NA|NA|TRBV9
CASSVGGGPYNEQFF
TGTGCCAGCAGCGTAGGAGGAGGACCTTACAATGAGCAGTTCTTC
>TRBJ2-7|NA|NA|TRBV6-5
CASKTQGAYYEQYF
TGTGCCAGCAAGACACAGGGAGCGTACTACGAGCAGTACTTC
>TRBJ2-7|NA|few|TRBV7-6
CASSLSDEQYF
TGTGCCAGCAGCTTATCCGACGAGCAGTACTTC